Listed here are 14 T cell receptor beta chains from one sample, sequenced in a study of long-term antiretroviral therapy in people with HIV. At survey level, the immunoSEQ assay was run in its v3.0 version. Method: immunoSEQ multiplex PCR; TCRdb's copy keeps in-frame clones and lacks some. The sample holds tens of thousands of clones, 75% to 90% seen once. Specimen: unsorted PBMCs, collected 2.2 years after starting antiretroviral therapy. Source of these receptors: a man between 18 and 35 years old with HIV.

This clone was counted between two and nine times. This specimen includes other DNA sequences encoding the same CDR3. The CDR3 reads CASSPGQKNTEAFF. The CDR3 DNA is TGTGCCAGCAGTCCCGGACAGAAGAACACTGAAGCTTTCTTT. The rearrangement uses TRBV6-5 and TRBJ1-1; tentatively, D is TRBD1 (6 bases). CDR1 is MNHEY, CDR2 SVGAGI, per germline. The length of the CDR3 is 14 residues. V shed 5 bases and J shed 1 base, with 11 bases lying between them.

This chain joins TRBV30 and TRBJ1-3; no definite D call. This CDR3 is built from 14 residues. V gave up 0 bases and J gave up 3 bases, with 9 bases separating them. Germline-derived CDR1 and CDR2 are GTSNPN and SVGIG (reference sequence). CDR3 DNA: TGTGCCTGGAGTGTAGGGCTTAGTGGAAACACCATATATTTT. Its translation is CAWSVGLSGNTIYF.

The V and J genes are TRBV27 and TRBJ2-7; 12 bases line up with TRBD2. CDR1 is MNHEY, CDR2 SMNVEV, per germline (reference sequence). The junction had 14 bases not matched to a gene; V was cut back by 1 base and J by 4 bases. The CDR3 is 19 amino acids. The CDR3 DNA reads TGTGCCAGCAGTTTATTCCCCCTGGGTCGGACTAGCGGGATTTACGAGCAGTACTTC. Protein product: CASSLFPLGRTSGIYEQYF.

The V and J genes are TRBV7-2 and TRBJ2-7; no firm D call. Trimming took 2 bases from V and 1 from J, leaving 12 bases between them. In germline, CDR1 is SGHTA, CDR2 FQGNSA. The CDR3 has 15 amino acids. CDR3 coding DNA: TGTGCCAGCAGCTTACTGCCATTCGAATCCTACGAGCAGTACTTC. Protein product: CASSLLPFESYEQYF.

The chain uses TRBV11-2 and TRBJ2-7; 9 nucleotides line up with TRBD1. The CDR3 has 15 amino acids. From germline, CDR1 is SGHAT and CDR2 FQNNGV. Unmatched junction bases numbered 8, after V lost 5 bases and J lost 3 bases. The CDR3 DNA is TGTGCCAGCAGCACCACCGGGACAGGGCTCTACGAGCAGTACTTC. It encodes CASSTTGTGLYEQYF.

The chain couples TRBV7-9 to TRBJ1-3; no clear D. The CDR3 covers 15 residues. Germline CDR1 and CDR2: SEHNR and FQNEAQ (reference sequence). The V and J ends lost 1 base and 0 bases respectively, with 7 bases between them. The CDR3 protein is CASSLEAFSGNTIYF. The CDR3 nucleotides are TGTGCCAGCAGCTTAGAAGCGTTCTCTGGAAACACCATATATTTT.

As DNA, the CDR3 is TGTGCCAGCAGTGCGCACAGGGATTGGGACACTGAAGCTTTCTTT. Translated, it gives CASSAHRDWDTEAFF. The V gene is TRBV6-1, the J gene TRBJ1-1, with D perhaps matching TRBD1 (6 bases). Germline V gene sequence: CDR1 MNHNS, CDR2 SASEGT. The ends were cut back, 4 bases at V and 3 bases at J, with 15 bases in the middle. The CDR3 length is 15 residues.

The chain joins TRBV18 to TRBJ1-1; no clear D. Germline CDR1 and CDR2: KGHSH and LQKENI. The length of the CDR3 is 11 residues. V was trimmed by 3 bases and J by 7 bases, leaving 6 bases between them. This CDR3 reads CASSPGSEAFF. CDR3 in DNA: TGTGCCAGCTCACCTGGGAGTGAAGCTTTCTTT.

The chain employs TRBV18 and TRBJ2-7; D gene unclear. The CDR3 extends over 14 amino acids. V lost 3 bases and J lost 3, with 12 bases in between. CDR1 is KGHSH, CDR2 LQKENI, per germline. The CDR3 here is CASSPGRAFYEQYF. CDR3 coding DNA: TGTGCCAGCTCACCTGGACGGGCATTCTACGAGCAGTACTTC.

V usage is TRBV6-1 and J usage is TRBJ2-7, with TRBD1 as a possible D gene (5 bases). The V end lost 7 bases, the J end lost 7 bases, and 17 bases lay between the germline ends. The germline V gene has CDR1 MNHNS and CDR2 SASEGT. The CDR3 consists of 13 residues. The CDR3, as DNA: TGTGCCAGCATTTCGGTCAGGGCCGGGGAGCAGTACTTC. Translating it yields CASISVRAGEQYF.

The V gene is TRBV6-5, the J gene TRBJ2-5; 7 nucleotides line up with TRBD2. This CDR3 is 14 amino acids long. With 8 bases clipped from V and 1 base from J, the junction kept 7 bases outside the gene matches. From germline, CDR1 is MNHEY and CDR2 SVGAGI. The CDR3 protein is CASAQSSGQETQYF. The DNA of the CDR3 is TGTGCCAGCGCCCAGTCTAGCGGCCAAGAGACCCAGTACTTC.

The rearrangement uses TRBV28 and TRBJ1-4; D call uncertain. CDR1 is MDHEN, CDR2 SYDVKM, per germline. The CDR3 extends over 16 amino acids. Deletions cut 5 bases from V and 5 bases from J, with 18 bases between. CDR3 residues: CASSRFSAKLNEKLFF. The CDR3 region has the DNA TGTGCCAGCAGTCGGTTCTCGGCTAAATTGAATGAAAAACTGTTTTTT.

The CDR3 coding sequence is TGTGCCAGCAGCCCAAGCACAGATACGCAGTATTTT. This sequence encodes CASSPSTDTQYF. The V and J genes are TRBV7-2 and TRBJ2-3; no reliable D call. The germline V gene has CDR1 SGHTA and CDR2 FQGNSA. Trimming took 5 bases from V and 0 from J, leaving 3 bases between them. The CDR3 runs to 12 residues.

The V gene is TRBV6-5, the J gene TRBJ2-4, with D possibly TRBD1 on 6 matching bases. The CDR3 consists of 16 residues. Per the germline V gene, CDR1 is MNHEY and CDR2 is SVGAGI. Trimming left V 0 bases short and J 0 bases short, with 9 bases between. The CDR3 sequence is CASSYSKQGAKNIQYF. The CDR3 coding sequence is TGTGCCAGCAGTTACTCGAAACAGGGAGCCAAAAACATTCAGTACTTC.